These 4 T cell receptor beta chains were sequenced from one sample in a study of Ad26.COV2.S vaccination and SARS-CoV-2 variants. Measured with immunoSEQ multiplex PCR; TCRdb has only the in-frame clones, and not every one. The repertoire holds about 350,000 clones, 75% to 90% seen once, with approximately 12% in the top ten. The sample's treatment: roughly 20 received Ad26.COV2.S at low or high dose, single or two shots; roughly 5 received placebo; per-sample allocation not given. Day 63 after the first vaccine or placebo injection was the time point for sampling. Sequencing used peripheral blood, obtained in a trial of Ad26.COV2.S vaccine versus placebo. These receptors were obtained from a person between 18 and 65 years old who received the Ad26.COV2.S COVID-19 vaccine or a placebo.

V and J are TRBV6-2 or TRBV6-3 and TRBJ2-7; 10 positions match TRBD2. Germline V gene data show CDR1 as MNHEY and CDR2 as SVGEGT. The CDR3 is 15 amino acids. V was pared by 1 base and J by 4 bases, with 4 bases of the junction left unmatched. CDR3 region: CASSYWASGRYEQYF. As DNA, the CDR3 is TGTGCCAGCAGTTACTGGGCTAGCGGGAGATACGAGCAGTACTTC.

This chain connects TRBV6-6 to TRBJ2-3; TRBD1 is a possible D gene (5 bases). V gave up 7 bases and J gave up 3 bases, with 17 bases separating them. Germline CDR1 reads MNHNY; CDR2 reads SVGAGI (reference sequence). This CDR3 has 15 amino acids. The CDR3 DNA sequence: TGTGCCAGCACAGTTGGTCAGGGTGAAACAGATACGCAGTATTTT. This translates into CASTVGQGETDTQYF.

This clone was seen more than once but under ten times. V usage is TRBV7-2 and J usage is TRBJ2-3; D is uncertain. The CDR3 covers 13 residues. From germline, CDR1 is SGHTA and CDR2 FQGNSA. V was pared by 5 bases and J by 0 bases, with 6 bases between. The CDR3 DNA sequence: TGTGCCAGCAGCCGTCCAAGCACAGATACGCAGTATTTT. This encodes CASSRPSTDTQYF.

CDR3 protein: CASSLFQNTEAFF. The CDR3 nucleotides are TGTGCCAGCAGTTTATTTCAAAACACTGAAGCTTTCTTT. The chain has TRBV27 and TRBJ1-1; no definite D call. Germline CDR1 is MNHEY and CDR2 is SMNVEV (reference sequence). This CDR3 spans 13 amino acids. Trimming stripped 1 base from V and 2 bases from J, with 5 bases between.